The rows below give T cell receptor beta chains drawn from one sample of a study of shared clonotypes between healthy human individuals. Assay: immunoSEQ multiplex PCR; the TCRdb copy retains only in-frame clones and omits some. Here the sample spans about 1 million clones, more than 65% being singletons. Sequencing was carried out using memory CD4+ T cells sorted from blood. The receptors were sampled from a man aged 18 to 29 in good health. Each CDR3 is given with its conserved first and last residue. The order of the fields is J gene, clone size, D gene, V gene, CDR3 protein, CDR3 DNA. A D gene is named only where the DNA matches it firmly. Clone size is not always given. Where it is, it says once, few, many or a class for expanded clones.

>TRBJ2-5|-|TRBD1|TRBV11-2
CASSLAPGTGERETQYF
TGTGCCAGCAGCTTAGCCCCCGGGACAGGGGAACGTGAGACCCAGTACTTC
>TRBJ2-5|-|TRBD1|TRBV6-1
CASSEQGARETQYF
TGTGCCAGCAGTGAGCAGGGGGCGAGGGAGACCCAGTACTTC
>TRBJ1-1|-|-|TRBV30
CAWEKDWDTEAFF
TGTGCCTGGGAGAAAGACTGGGACACTGAAGCTTTCTTT
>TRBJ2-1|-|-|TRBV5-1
CASTMDLSYNEQFF
TGCGCCAGCACAATGGACTTATCCTACAATGAGCAGTTCTTC
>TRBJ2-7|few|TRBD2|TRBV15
CATSRGGTSGSYEQYF
TGTGCCACCAGCAGAGGGGGGACTAGCGGCTCCTACGAGCAGTACTTC
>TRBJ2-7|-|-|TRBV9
CASSVVGEGHRLHEQYF
TGTGCCAGCAGCGTAGTTGGCGAAGGGCACCGACTCCACGAGCAGTACTTC
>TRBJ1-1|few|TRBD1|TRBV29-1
CSILGQGGGTEAFF
TGCAGCATATTGGGACAGGGCGGGGGCACTGAAGCTTTCTTT
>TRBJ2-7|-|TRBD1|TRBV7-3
CASSPGGTGTYEQYF
TGTGCCAGCAGCCCCGGGGGGACAGGGACATACGAGCAGTACTTC
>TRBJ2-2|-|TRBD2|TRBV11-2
CASSLGLAGGTGELFF
TGTGCCAGCAGCCTTGGTCTAGCGGGAGGAACCGGGGAGCTGTTTTTT
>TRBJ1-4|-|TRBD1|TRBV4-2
CASSLTGTNEKLFF
TGTGCCAGCAGCCTGACAGGGACTAATGAAAAACTGTTTTTT
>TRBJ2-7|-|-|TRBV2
CASSLQGFYEQYF
TGTGCCAGCAGCCTACAGGGCTTCTACGAGCAGTACTTC
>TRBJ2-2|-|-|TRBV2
CASSADREVAVLIWNTGELFF
TGTGCCAGCAGTGCCGACAGGGAGGTAGCGGTCTTGATTTGGAACACCGGGGAGCTGTTTTTT
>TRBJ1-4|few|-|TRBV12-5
CASGLVTGSQLMRNEKLFF
TGTGCTAGTGGTTTGGTAACGGGGAGCCAACTAATGCGGAATGAAAAACTGTTTTTT
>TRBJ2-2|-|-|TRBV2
CASSELGREAGELFF
TGTGCCAGCAGTGAACTCGGAAGGGAGGCCGGGGAGCTGTTTTTT
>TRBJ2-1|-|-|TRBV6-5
CASTGNNEQFF
TGTGCCAGCACAGGGAACAATGAGCAGTTCTTC
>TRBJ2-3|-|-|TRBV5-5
CASSPVSLASTDTQYF
TGTGCCAGCAGCCCTGTGAGCTTAGCTAGCACAGATACGCAGTATTTT
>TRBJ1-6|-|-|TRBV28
CASSLKGVGAKGSPLHF
TGTGCCAGCAGTCTCAAAGGGGTCGGGGCCAAGGGTTCACCCCTCCACTTT
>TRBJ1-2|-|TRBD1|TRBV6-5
CASSIAGTGIYGYTF
TGTGCCAGCAGTATCGCGGGGACAGGCATCTATGGCTACACCTTC
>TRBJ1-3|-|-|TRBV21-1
CASSKGFGFGNTIYF
-
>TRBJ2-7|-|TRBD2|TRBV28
CASSLLGLAGGLNEQYF
TGTGCCAGCAGTTTATTAGGGCTAGCGGGAGGGTTAAACGAGCAGTACTTC
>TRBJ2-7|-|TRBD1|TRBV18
CASSPPTGISYEQYF
TGTGCCAGCTCACCACCGACAGGGATATCCTACGAGCAGTACTTC
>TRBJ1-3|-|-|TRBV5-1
CASSLAGSSGNTIYF
TGCGCCAGCAGCTTGGCCGGGTCCTCTGGAAACACCATATATTTT
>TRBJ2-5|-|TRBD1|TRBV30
CAWSPWDRQETQYF
TGTGCCTGGAGTCCTTGGGACAGGCAAGAGACCCAGTACTTC
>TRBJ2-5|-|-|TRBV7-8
CASSLLTSKLGETQYF
TGTGCCAGCAGCTTACTAACTAGCAAGCTTGGGGAGACCCAGTACTTC
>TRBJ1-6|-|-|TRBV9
CASSTGSDSPLHF
TGTGCCAGCAGTACAGGTTCCGATTCACCCCTCCACTTT
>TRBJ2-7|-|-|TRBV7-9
CASSSRPTYEQYF
TGTGCCAGCAGCTCACGTCCAACCTACGAGCAGTACTTC
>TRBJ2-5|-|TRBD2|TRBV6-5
CASSIGTGGETQYF
TGTGCCTCCTCCATTGGGACGGGGGGGGAGACCCAGTACTTC
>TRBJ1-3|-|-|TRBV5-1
CASSPQDPSGNTIYF
TGCGCCAGCAGCCCCCAGGATCCGTCTGGAAACACCATATATTTT
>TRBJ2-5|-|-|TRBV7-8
CASSLAPGPQETQYF
TGTGCCAGCAGCTTAGCCCCCGGCCCACAAGAGACCCAGTACTTC
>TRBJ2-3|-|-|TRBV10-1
CASSPRLGHTDTQYF
TGCGCCAGCAGCCCTAGACTAGGGCACACAGATACGCAGTATTTT
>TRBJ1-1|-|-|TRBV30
CACSGDGTEAFF
TGTGCCTGTTCGGGGGACGGCACTGAAGCTTTCTTT
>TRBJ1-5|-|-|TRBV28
CASSLLGQPQHF
TGTGCCAGCAGTTTGCTCGGGCAGCCCCAGCATTTT
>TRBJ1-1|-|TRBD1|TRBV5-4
CASSIDRVNTEAFF
TGTGCCAGCAGCATAGACAGGGTGAACACTGAAGCTTTCTTT
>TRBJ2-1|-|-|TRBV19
CASSTSPYNEQFF
TGTGCCAGTTCGACCAGTCCATACAATGAGCAGTTCTTC
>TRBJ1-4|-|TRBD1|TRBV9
CASSPQGQGAEKLFF
TGTGCCAGCAGCCCTCAGGGGCAGGGGGCGGAAAAACTGTTTTTT
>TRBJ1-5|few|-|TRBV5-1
CASSLDQGSNQPQHF
TGCGCCAGCAGCTTGGATCAGGGTAGCAATCAGCCCCAGCATTTT
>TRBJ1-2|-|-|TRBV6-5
CASKRTGQNYGYTF
TGTGCCAGCAAGAGAACCGGACAGAACTATGGCTACACCTTC
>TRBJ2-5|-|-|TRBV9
CASSVDYAFGTQYF
TGTGCCAGCAGCGTAGATTACGCGTTCGGGACCCAGTACTTC
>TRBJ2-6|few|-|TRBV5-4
CASSLDRVGLGANVLTF
TGTGCCAGCAGCTTGGACAGGGTTGGTTTAGGGGCCAACGTCCTGACTTTC
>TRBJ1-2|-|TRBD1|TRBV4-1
CASSKGDREGYGYTF
TGCGCCAGCAGCAAGGGGGACAGGGAAGGCTATGGCTACACCTTC
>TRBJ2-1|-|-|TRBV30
CAWSVTQYEQFF
TGTGCCTGGAGTGTAACACAGTATGAGCAGTTCTTC
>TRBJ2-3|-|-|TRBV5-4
CASRRDRGTDTQYF
TGTGCCAGCCGTCGGGACCGTGGAACAGATACGCAGTATTTT
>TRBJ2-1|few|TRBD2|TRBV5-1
CASSSYLAGGMNEQFF
TGCGCCAGCAGCTCGTACCTAGCGGGAGGGATGAATGAGCAGTTCTTC
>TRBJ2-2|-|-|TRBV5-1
CASSWSGLDTGELFF
TGCGCCAGCAGCTGGAGTGGCCTCGACACCGGGGAGCTGTTTTTT
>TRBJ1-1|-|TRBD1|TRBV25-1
CASSEQDRGNTEAFF
TGTGCCAGCAGTGAACAGGACAGGGGGAACACTGAAGCTTTCTTT
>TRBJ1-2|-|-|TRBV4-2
CASSQVGESYGYTF
TGTGCCAGCAGCCAAGTGGGGGAAAGTTATGGCTACACCTTC
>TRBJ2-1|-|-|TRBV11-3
CASSLGRGPYNEQFF
TGTGCCAGCAGCTTAGGAAGGGGACCCTACAATGAGCAGTTCTTC
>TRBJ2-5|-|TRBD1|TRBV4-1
CASSQADRGLMGQETQYF
TGCGCCAGCAGCCAAGCGGACAGGGGTTTAATGGGGCAAGAGACCCAGTACTTC
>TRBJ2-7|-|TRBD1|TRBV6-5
CASTSPGQGYYEQYF
TGTGCCAGCACTTCCCCGGGACAGGGCTACTACGAGCAGTACTTC
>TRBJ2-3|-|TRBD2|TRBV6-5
CASSYGAGYGTDTQYF
TGTGCCAGCAGTTACGGAGCGGGGTACGGCACAGATACGCAGTATTTT
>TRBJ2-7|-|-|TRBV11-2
CASSLPRSPHEQYF
TGTGCCAGCAGCTTACCCCGGTCCCCCCACGAGCAGTACTTC